One sample yielded the 15 T cell receptor beta chains listed below, sequenced in a study of Ad26.COV2.S vaccination and SARS-CoV-2 variants. Treatment meaning: around 19 received Ad26.COV2.S at low or high dose, single or two shots; about five received placebo; per-sample allocation not given. Day 63 after the first vaccine or placebo injection was the time point for sampling. TCRdb's table, derived via immunoSEQ multiplex PCR, lists solely in-frame clones and lacks some. This sample carries approximately 420,000 clones, less than 90% of them seen once, and the ten largest clones take approximately 3.7%. Sample: peripheral blood, taken in a trial of Ad26.COV2.S vaccine versus placebo. Source of these receptors: a person between 18 and 65 years old who received the Ad26.COV2.S COVID-19 vaccine or a placebo.

This clone appeared a single time. J is TRBJ2-3 and V is TRBV7-2; D unclear. Trimming shortened V by 1 base and J by 0 bases, and 11 bases separated the two germline ends. The CDR3 runs to 16 residues. Germline CDR1 SGHTA, CDR2 FQGNSA. CDR3 in amino acids: CASSLGVVPSTDTQYF. In DNA, the CDR3 is TGTGCCAGCAGCTTAGGAGTGGTACCTAGCACAGATACGCAGTATTTT.

The CDR3 region is CASSELRMDTQYF. CDR3 nucleotide sequence: TGTGCCAGCAGTGAACTAAGGATGGATACGCAGTATTTT. The chain links TRBV2 to TRBJ2-3, with D unresolved. This CDR3 is built from 13 residues. Germline V gene data show CDR1 as SNHLY and CDR2 as FYNNEI. With 2 bases removed from V and 6 bases from J, the gap between germline ends came to 9 bases.

This clone was counted a single time. V gene TRBV5-1 combines with J gene TRBJ2-3; a weak D match, TRBD2 (6 bases). The CDR3 extends over 13 amino acids. The germline CDR1 and CDR2 sequences are SGHRS and YFSETQ. V lost 4 bases and J 7 bases, leaving 13 bases between the germline ends. The CDR3 coding sequence is TGCGCCAGCAGCGGCCGGGACTTATATACGCAGTATTTT. This codes for CASSGRDLYTQYF.

This chain joins TRBV5-6 and TRBJ1-3; the match to TRBD1 covers 7 bases. The CDR3 is made up of 16 amino acids. The germline V gene has CDR1 SGHDT and CDR2 YYEEEE. Trimming at V came to 0 bases and at J to 0 bases, leaving 3 bases not matched to a gene. In DNA, the CDR3 is TGTGCCAGCAGCTTGGTTGGACAGGTCTCTGGAAACACCATATATTTT. Its protein product is CASSLVGQVSGNTIYF.

The V call is TRBV9, the J call TRBJ1-4; D is perhaps TRBD1 (6 bases). Germline lookup yields CDR1 SGDLS and CDR2 YYNGEE. CDR3 length: 12 amino acids. Trimming pared 6 bases from V and 8 bases from J, leaving 11 bases between. The CDR3 sequence: CASKGGGEKLFF. The CDR3 DNA follows: TGTGCCAGCAAGGGGGGAGGCGAAAAACTGTTTTTT.

This clone was observed a single time. The rearrangement links TRBV5-4 to TRBJ2-3; TRBD2 matches at 7 bases. Germline V gene data show CDR1 as SGHNT and CDR2 as YYREEE (reference sequence). Trimming cost V 0 bases and J 4 bases; bases outside gene matches: 5. The CDR3 covers 15 residues. Here the CDR3 reads CASSLVGAGADTQYF. The CDR3 coding sequence is TGTGCCAGCAGCTTGGTGGGTGCGGGGGCAGATACGCAGTATTTT.

The V and J genes are TRBV4-1 and TRBJ2-2; D is perhaps TRBD1 or TRBD2 (5 bases each). V lost 1 base and J 4 bases, leaving 10 bases between the germline ends. The CDR3 sequence is 15 residues long. Germline lookup yields CDR1 MGHRA and CDR2 YSYEKL. CDR3 protein: CASSQVQAGTGELFF. The CDR3 coding sequence is TGCGCCAGCAGCCAAGTACAGGCGGGCACCGGGGAGCTGTTTTTT.

In its sample, this clone was seen a few times. The gene calls are TRBV29-1 and TRBJ1-4; D ambiguous. The V and J ends lost 4 bases and 7 bases respectively, with 7 bases between them. The germline V gene encodes CDR1 SQVTM and CDR2 ANQGSEA. The CDR3 consists of 11 residues. DNA of the CDR3: TGCAGCGTTGGGTTCGGTGAAAAACTGTTTTTT. The encoded protein is CSVGFGEKLFF.

This clone was picked up a small number of times. V is TRBV2 and J is TRBJ1-3, with D possibly TRBD1 on 6 matching bases. Germline loops: CDR1 SNHLY, CDR2 FYNNEI. The CDR3 spans 15 residues. V dropped 4 bases and J dropped 0 bases, with 10 bases sitting between them. The CDR3 DNA reads as TGTGCCAGCAGTGCAGAGGGGGGCTCTGGAAACACCATATATTTT. It encodes CASSAEGGSGNTIYF.

The genes are TRBV7-8 and TRBJ1-4, with D possibly TRBD1 on 5 matching bases. Germline V lookup: CDR1 SGHVS, CDR2 FQNEAQ. Trimming took off 5 bases at V and 5 bases at J, with 15 bases between the two ends. There are 15 residues in the CDR3. CDR3 nucleotide sequence: TGTGCCAGCAGCCCCCCCGGGGACTTCAATGAAAAACTGTTTTTT. Translating gives CASSPPGDFNEKLFF.

The rearrangement links TRBV19 to TRBJ2-2; 8 bases are shared with TRBD2. CDR1 and CDR2 from the germline V gene are LNHDA and SQIVND (reference sequence). There are 15 residues in the CDR3. Losses at the gene ends were 10 bases for V and 4 bases for J; bases not matched to a gene: 11. CDR3 in DNA: TGTGCCACGACCCCGGGGGGGTTTCGCACCGGGGAGCTGTTTTTT. Translated: CATTPGGFRTGELFF.

The chain links TRBV12-3 or TRBV12-4 to TRBJ1-2; D remains unclear. The germline V and J ends were trimmed by 3 bases and 2 bases, with 7 bases remaining between them. The CDR3 length is 13 residues. CDR3 sequence: CASSLSGNYGYTF. The CDR3 nucleotides read TGTGCCAGCAGTTTGAGCGGCAACTATGGCTACACCTTC.

The V and J genes are TRBV12-3 or TRBV12-4 and TRBJ2-1; D ambiguous. There are 12 residues in the CDR3. The V end lost 3 bases, the J end lost 16 bases, and 16 bases lay between the germline ends. CDR3 nucleotide sequence: TGTGCCAGCAGTTTTCAACAGACCTCGGGCTTCTTC. Translated: CASSFQQTSGFF.

V and J are TRBV7-9 and TRBJ1-1, with 9 bases that match TRBD1. Unmatched junction bases numbered 11, after V lost 4 bases and J lost 5 bases. This CDR3 has 16 amino acids. Germline CDR1 and CDR2: SEHNR and FQNEAQ (reference sequence). The CDR3 bases are TGTGCCAGCAGCTCCTCACAGGGGGCAGGATATACTGAAGCTTTCTTT. It specifies CASSSSQGAGYTEAFF.

This clone was counted a few times. The chain is built from TRBV2 and TRBJ2-7; D remains ambiguous. The CDR3 has 11 residues. The V end lost 8 bases, the J end lost 5 bases, and 10 bases lay between the germline ends. In germline, CDR1 is SNHLY, CDR2 FYNNEI. CDR3 residues: CASRRVNEQYF. The CDR3 nucleotides read TGTGCCAGCCGACGTGTGAACGAGCAGTACTTC.